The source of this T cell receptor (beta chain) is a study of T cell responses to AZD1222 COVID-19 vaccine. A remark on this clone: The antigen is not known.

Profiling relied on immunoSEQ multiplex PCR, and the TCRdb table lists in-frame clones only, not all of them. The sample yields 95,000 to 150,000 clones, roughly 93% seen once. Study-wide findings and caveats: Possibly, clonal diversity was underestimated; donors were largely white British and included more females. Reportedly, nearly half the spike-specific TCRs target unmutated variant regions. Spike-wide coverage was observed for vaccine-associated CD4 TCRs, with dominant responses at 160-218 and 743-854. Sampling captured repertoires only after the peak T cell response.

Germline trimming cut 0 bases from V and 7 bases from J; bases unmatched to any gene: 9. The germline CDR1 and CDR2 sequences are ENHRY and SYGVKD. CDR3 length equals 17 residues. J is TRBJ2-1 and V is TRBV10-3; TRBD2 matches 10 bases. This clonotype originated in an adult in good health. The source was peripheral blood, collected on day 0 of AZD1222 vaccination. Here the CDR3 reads CAISESSGLAVANEQFF. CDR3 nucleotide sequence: TGTGCCATCAGTGAGTCGTCCGGACTAGCGGTCGCAAATGAGCAGTTCTTC.